The 31 T cell receptor beta chains listed next were all sequenced from one sample in a study of vaccination and CD4 T cells after COVID-19. Cultured CD4+ T cell DNA underwent sequencing with the Oncomine TCR Beta short-read assay. Via MiXCR, TCRdb re-called the PCR reads, giving one row per CDR3 protein. Of fewer than 20,000 distinct CDR3 sequences in the sample, roughly 56% were seen once. Their recognized antigens are unknown. Treatment specified: approximately 11-day PBMC culture with coronavirus spike peptide pools or control peptides (ViraFEST assay). The specimen comprised cultured CD4+ T cells from blood, sampled after SARS-CoV-2 vaccination. Every receptor here comes from a human donor with COVID-19.

This clonotype was found a few times. The rearrangement links TRBV5-1 to TRBJ2-3, with 7 bases that match TRBD1. V trimming: 5 bases; J trimming: 2 bases; junction bases outside the gene matches: 8. Germline lookup yields CDR1 SGHRS and CDR2 YFSETQ. This CDR3 has 15 amino acids. CDR3 DNA sequence: TGCGCCAGCAGGGGGACAGCCTCATCCACAGATACGCAGTATTTT. As protein: CASRGTASSTDTQYF.

A few counts support this clonotype. V and J are TRBV6-5 and TRBJ2-1; D gene uncertain. CDR3 length equals 12 residues. Germline CDR1 is MNHEY and CDR2 is SVGAGI. Trimming took 4 bases from V and 4 from J, leaving 5 bases between them. The CDR3 sequence: CASSLIYNEQFF. The CDR3 DNA is TGTGCCAGCAGTTTAATATACAATGAGCAGTTCTTC.

This clonotype was seen a few times. The chain has TRBV20-1 and TRBJ1-6; unclear D gene. Germline V CDR1 and CDR2: DFQATT, SNEGSKA (reference sequence). The CDR3 spans 13 residues. Trimming shortened V by 3 bases and J by 9 bases, and 12 bases separated the two germline ends. The CDR3 DNA sequence: TGCAGTGCTAGGCCAGGCGAGGGTTCACCCCTCCACTTT. Translation: CSARPGEGSPLHF.

This clonotype has just a few counts. This chain uses TRBV21-1 with TRBJ2-5. TRBV21-1 is a listed pseudogene. The CDR3 is 15 residues long. The CDR3: CASSKGGQHQETQYF. CDR3 sequence (DNA): TGTGCCAGCAGCAAAGGGGGTCAGCACCAAGAGACCCAGTACTTC.

The chain couples TRBV7-2 to TRBJ1-3; TRBD1 aligns across 9 bases. With 2 bases clipped from V and 2 bases from J, the junction kept 4 bases outside the gene matches. Germline-derived CDR1 and CDR2 are SGHTA and FQGNSA. The CDR3 totals 16 residues. This chain's CDR3 is CASSLIRDRAGNTIYF. Here the CDR3 DNA reads TGTGCCAGCAGCTTAATCCGGGACAGGGCTGGAAACACCATATATTTT.

The rearrangement links TRBV2 to TRBJ1-1; D might be TRBD1 (6 bases). Germline V CDR1 and CDR2: SNHLY, FYNNEI. The CDR3 spans 14 residues. V lost 8 bases and J 6 bases, leaving 19 bases between the germline ends. CDR3 coding DNA: TGTGCCAGCTGTTTAACAGGGCAGGTCGCTGAAGCTTTCTTT. Translating gives CASCLTGQVAEAFF.

V is TRBV28 and J is TRBJ2-2; tentative D call: TRBD1 (8 bases). Trimming pared 8 bases from V and 6 bases from J, leaving 19 bases between. In germline, CDR1 is MDHEN, CDR2 SYDVKM. The CDR3 covers 15 residues. CDR3 protein: CASATYRGGPGELFF. The CDR3 nucleotides are TGTGCCAGCGCAACATACAGGGGGGGGCCCGGGGAGCTGTTTTTT.

This clonotype turned up a few times. The chain links TRBV6-1 to TRBJ1-3; unclear D gene. CDR1 MNHNS and CDR2 SASEGT come from the germline V gene. This CDR3 comprises 13 residues. V dropped 6 bases and J dropped 9 bases, with 15 bases sitting between them. The CDR3 loop is CASRDLSTVTIYF. CDR3 in DNA: TGTGCCAGCAGGGACTTATCGACTGTCACCATATATTTT.

This chain connects TRBV5-5 to TRBJ2-2; D is ambiguous. The CDR3 has 16 amino acids. Germline V gene data show CDR1 as SGHKS and CDR2 as YYEKEE (reference sequence). V lost 4 bases, J lost 2 bases, and 15 bases lay in between. CDR3 sequence: CASSREPHLNTGELFF. Here the CDR3 DNA reads TGTGCCAGCAGCCGTGAACCACACCTAAACACCGGGGAGCTGTTTTTT.

Concerning this clonotype itself: Its ends do not fully match the called genes, so a read error is possible. V usage is TRBV27 and J usage is TRBJ2-1; D might be TRBD1 or TRBD2, each matching 5 bases. Germline V gene lookup returns CDR1 MNHEY and CDR2 SMNVEV (reference sequence). The CDR3 extends over 13 amino acids. This chain's CDR3 is CASTFSTGTAIIF. The CDR3 DNA reads TGTGCCAGCACCTTCTCCACCGGGACCGCTATAATCTTC.

V usage is TRBV2 and J usage is TRBJ1-2; 7 nucleotides match TRBD1. This CDR3 is 15 amino acids long. Germline trimming cut 8 bases from V and 7 bases from J; bases unmatched to any gene: 16. Germline CDR1 is SNHLY and CDR2 is FYNNEI. For the CDR3, the DNA is TGTGCCAGCCTCGTACCCGGGACAGTAACTAGTGGCTACACCTTC. Protein product: CASLVPGTVTSGYTF.

This clonotype was picked up one time. The J gene is TRBJ2-3, the V gene TRBV7-6; tentative D call: TRBD2 (5 bases). This CDR3 has 13 amino acids. Germline V gene lookup returns CDR1 SGHVS and CDR2 FNYEAQ. The V end was cut by 1 base, the J end by 6 bases, with 8 bases between. CDR3 nucleotides: TGTGCCAGCAGCTTAGTCGGGGTTGATACGCAGTATTTT. Protein product: CASSLVGVDTQYF.

This chain uses TRBV6-2 or TRBV6-3 with TRBJ2-7, with a tentative D call TRBD2 (6 bases). The CDR3 totals 15 residues. The germline V gene encodes CDR1 MNHEY and CDR2 SVGEGT. V gave up 4 bases and J gave up 2 bases, with 15 bases separating them. The CDR3 DNA is TGTGCCAGCAGTTGGTCCCGGGACTCCGCCTACGAGCAGTACTTC. Translated: CASSWSRDSAYEQYF.

Only a few counts were recorded for this clonotype. The chain links TRBV6-1 to TRBJ1-2; 8 bases fit TRBD1. The ends lost 8 bases at V and 4 bases at J; junction bases unmatched: 6. The CDR3 covers 13 residues. Germline V gene lookup returns CDR1 MNHNS and CDR2 SASEGT. In nucleotides, the CDR3 is TGTGCCAGCCAAGGACAGGGCCTCTATGGCTACACCTTC. Translated, it gives CASQGQGLYGYTF.

V and J are TRBV24-1 and TRBJ2-3; 9 bases line up with TRBD2. This CDR3 region has 15 residues. Germline CDR1 is KGHDR and CDR2 is SFDVKD. V was clipped by 6 bases and J by 4 bases; unmatched bases: 7. The CDR3 DNA reads as TGTGCCACCAGTAAATTGCGGGGGGGTTCAGATACGCAGTATTTT. Amino acids: CATSKLRGGSDTQYF.

The rearrangement joins TRBV12-5 to TRBJ1-2; D not certain. The germline V gene has CDR1 LGHNT and CDR2 FRNRAP. This CDR3 contains 13 residues. Trimming pared 7 bases from V and 5 bases from J, leaving 14 bases between. CDR3 sequence: CASALSVSYGYTF. CDR3 DNA: TGTGCTAGTGCCCTCTCGGTCTCTTATGGCTACACCTTC.

This clonotype was recorded a few times. The chain employs TRBV24-1 and TRBJ2-5; D could derive from TRBD1 or TRBD2 (5 bases each). The CDR3 is 11 amino acids. Germline assignment: CDR1 KGHDR and CDR2 SFDVKD. V lost 9 bases, J lost 5 bases, and 9 bases lay in between. In DNA, the CDR3 is TGTGCCACCGGGGGAACGGAGACCCAGTACTTC. It is translated as CATGGTETQYF.

This rearrangement joins TRBV4-1 to TRBJ1-1; D remains ambiguous. V was clipped by 3 bases and J by 8 bases, with 13 bases between them. The germline gives CDR1 MGHRA, CDR2 YSYEKL. CDR3 length: 13 amino acids. The CDR3 region is CASSHAGGPEAFF. CDR3 DNA: TGCGCCAGCAGCCATGCCGGCGGTCCCGAAGCTTTCTTT.

In its sample, this clonotype was seen once. The CDR3 bases are TGTGCCAGCAGCTTAGATCGGGCAGTAAGAGAGACCCAGTACTTC. Translated: CASSLDRAVRETQYF. This rearrangement joins TRBV11-3 to TRBJ2-5; D gene unclear. CDR3 length: 15 residues. Per germline, CDR1 SGHNT and CDR2 YENEEA. With 0 bases removed from V and 4 bases from J, the gap between germline ends came to 12 bases.

The rearrangement joins TRBV28 to TRBJ1-6; possible D gene TRBD1, 6 bases. CDR1 and CDR2 (germline): MDHEN, SYDVKM. V dropped 5 bases and J dropped 8 bases, with 16 bases sitting between them. The CDR3 has 15 amino acids. CDR3 coding DNA: TGTGCCAGCAGTCCTACAGGGAAAGGGGATTCACCCCTCCACTTT. Protein sequence: CASSPTGKGDSPLHF.

This clonotype was seen only once. This chain joins TRBV6-1 and TRBJ1-2, with TRBD1 identical over 9 bases. Germline V lookup: CDR1 MNHNS, CDR2 SASEGT. The CDR3 is 15 amino acids. The J segment lost 0 bases and the V segment lost 8 bases, leaving 7 bases of the junction unmatched. The CDR3 nucleotides are TGTGCCAGCCGGGACAGGGAACCATCTAACTATGGCTACACCTTC. Translating gives CASRDREPSNYGYTF.

The V call is TRBV7-2, the J call TRBJ2-5; D tentatively fits TRBD1 or TRBD2 (5 bases each). V was shortened by 5 bases and J by 8 bases, with 15 bases between the two germline ends. Germline V gene sequence: CDR1 SGHTA, CDR2 FQGNSA. The CDR3 length is 13 residues. CDR3 DNA: TGTGCCAGCAGCGGCGGACTGGGGCGAACCCAGTACTTC. It yields the protein CASSGGLGRTQYF.

V is TRBV7-8 and J is TRBJ2-7, with D possibly matching TRBD2 (6 bases). Germline CDR1 reads SGHVS; CDR2 reads FQNEAQ. The CDR3 extends over 14 amino acids. The V and J ends lost 4 bases and 6 bases respectively, with 16 bases between them. DNA of the CDR3: TGTGCCAGCAGCTCTCTGGGGGGAAAGGCCGAGCAGTACTTC. The encoded protein is CASSSLGGKAEQYF.

The chain uses TRBV10-3 and TRBJ2-1, with 13 bases matching TRBD2. Germline CDR1 ENHRY, CDR2 SYGVKD. CDR3 length: 14 residues. The V segment lost 10 bases and the J segment 8 bases; nucleotides outside the gene matches: 8. CDR3 DNA: TGTGCCACCCTACTAGCGGGGGGGACTGATGAGCAGTTCTTC. Protein: CATLLAGGTDEQFF.

The gene calls are TRBV2 and TRBJ2-5, with D unresolved. Germline CDR1 SNHLY, CDR2 FYNNEI. Trimming took off 3 bases at V and 5 bases at J, with 13 bases between the two ends. The CDR3 is 14 residues long. The CDR3 DNA reads TGTGCCAGCAGTGAGGCCGGTTTCGGGGAGACCCAGTACTTC. The encoded protein is CASSEAGFGETQYF.

This sequence joins TRBV20-1 and TRBJ2-7; no firm D call. This CDR3 has 12 residues. CDR1 DFQATT and CDR2 SNEGSKA come from the germline V gene (reference sequence). V lost 6 bases, J lost 2 bases, and 11 bases lay in between. The CDR3 DNA sequence: TGCAGTGCCATTCCAGGTACCTACGAGCAGTACTTC. It is translated as CSAIPGTYEQYF.

The V and J genes are TRBV19 and TRBJ2-3; 7 bases are a match to TRBD2. CDR1 LNHDA and CDR2 SQIVND come from the germline V gene (reference sequence). CDR3 length: 17 amino acids. Unmatched junction bases numbered 8, after V lost 0 bases and J lost 2 bases. The CDR3 reads CASSIDRTAGNTDTQYF. In DNA, the CDR3 is TGTGCCAGTAGTATAGATCGTACAGCGGGGAACACAGATACGCAGTATTTT.

This clonotype was seen a handful of times. The chain combines TRBV20-1 with TRBJ1-2, with no clear D. The germline V gene encodes CDR1 DFQATT and CDR2 SNEGSKA (reference sequence). CDR3 size: 13 residues. The V gene lost 6 bases and the J gene lost 5 bases, with 16 bases spanning the gap. The DNA of the CDR3 is TGCAGTGCAAAGGAAGTGGGTTTTTATGGCTACACCTTC. Translated: CSAKEVGFYGYTF.

V and J are TRBV19 and TRBJ1-2; no clear D gene. Trimming pared 3 bases from V and 4 bases from J, leaving 6 bases between. The CDR3 has 12 residues. CDR1 LNHDA and CDR2 SQIVND come from the germline V gene (reference sequence). The CDR3 DNA sequence: TGTGCCAGTAGTATCGAGGGCTATGGCTACACCTTC. Translated: CASSIEGYGYTF.

V and J are TRBV20-1 and TRBJ2-3; TRBD2 matches at 8 bases. This CDR3 is 15 amino acids long. With 5 bases clipped from V and 1 base from J, the junction kept 8 bases outside the gene matches. Germline CDR1 DFQATT, CDR2 SNEGSKA (reference sequence). The CDR3 DNA is TGCAGTGCTTGGGGCGGGGGGTGGGGCACAGATACGCAGTATTTT. Translation: CSAWGGGWGTDTQYF.

The chain employs TRBV20-1 and TRBJ2-7, with 11 bases matching TRBD1. CDR3 length equals 14 residues. Germline V gene sequence: CDR1 DFQATT, CDR2 SNEGSKA (reference sequence). V gave up 6 bases and J gave up 3 bases; unmatched junction bases: 7. CDR3: CSAAGTGGVYEQYF. CDR3 sequence (DNA): TGCAGTGCGGCAGGGACAGGGGGTGTCTACGAGCAGTACTTC.